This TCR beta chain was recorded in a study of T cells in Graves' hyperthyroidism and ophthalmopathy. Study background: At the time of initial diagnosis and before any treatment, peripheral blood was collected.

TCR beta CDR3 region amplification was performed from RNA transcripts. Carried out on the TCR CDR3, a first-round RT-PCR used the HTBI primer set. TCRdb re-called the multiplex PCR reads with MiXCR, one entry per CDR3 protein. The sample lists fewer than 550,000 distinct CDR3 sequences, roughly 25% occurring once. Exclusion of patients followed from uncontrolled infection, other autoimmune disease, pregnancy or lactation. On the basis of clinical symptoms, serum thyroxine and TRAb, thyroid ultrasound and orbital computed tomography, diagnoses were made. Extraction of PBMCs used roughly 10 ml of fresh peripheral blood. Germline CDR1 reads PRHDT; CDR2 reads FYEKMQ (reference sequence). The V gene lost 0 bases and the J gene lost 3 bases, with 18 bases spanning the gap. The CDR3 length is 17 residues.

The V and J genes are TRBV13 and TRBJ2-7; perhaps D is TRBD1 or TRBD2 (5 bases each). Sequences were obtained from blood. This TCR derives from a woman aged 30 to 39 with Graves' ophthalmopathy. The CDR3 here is CASSLGLGDPGSYEQYF. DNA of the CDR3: TGTGCCAGCAGCTTAGGCCTAGGGGACCCCGGCAGCTACGAGCAGTACTTC.